This TCR beta chain derives from a study of shared clonotypes between healthy human individuals. Naive CD8 cells were CD45RO-negative, positively selected for CCR7, excluding terminally differentiated effector memory CD45RA+ cells. Produced via immunoSEQ multiplex PCR; TCRdb's table is partial and in-frame only. The table records more than 2 million clones, less than 95% of them present only once. Germline lookup yields CDR1 MNHEY and CDR2 SMNVEV (reference sequence). Trimming removed 4 bases at V and 5 bases at J, with 19 bases between. The CDR3 spans 16 residues. The chain uses TRBV27 and TRBJ2-3; D remains ambiguous. Sequenced input: naive CD8+ T cells sorted from blood. The receptor's source is a man aged 18 to 29 in good health. CDR3 nucleotides: TGTGCCAGCAGTTCCCCCCCCAGGACCCCGCAAGATACGCAGTATTTT. Protein sequence: CASSSPPRTPQDTQYF.